There are many counts of the clone carrying this TCR beta chain. The sample is drawn from a study of identical twins. The CDR3 totals 16 residues. Germline V CDR1 and CDR2: DFQATT, SNEGSKA (reference sequence). Trimming removed 2 bases from V and 8 bases from J; junction bases left unmatched: 11. Each CDR3 protein gets one entry after TCRdb re-called the 5' RACE reads with MiXCR. The table records some 500,000 distinct CDR3 sequences, roughly a fifth of them present only once. These data were likewise used in another study, on T cells expressing NK-cell markers. This second study says: In about 6 donors, dominant CD3+CD56+NKG2C+ clonotypes ranked among the top 10 CD8+ clonotypes. The study did not resolve the HCMV specificity of expanded NKG2C+ T cell clones.

The source is a woman aged 18-30 years in good health. The chain links TRBV20-1 to TRBJ2-1, with 11 bases fitting TRBD2. Sequencing used CD4+ T cells sorted from blood. The CDR3 protein is CSARSRPSGGPHEQFF. CDR3 sequence (DNA): TGCAGTGCTAGATCCCGGCCTAGCGGGGGGCCCCATGAGCAGTTCTTC.